Below, 18 T cell receptor beta chains from the same sample are listed, as sequenced in a study of cytomegalovirus exposure and HLA in healthy donors. Here immunoSEQ multiplex PCR was the method, and the copy in TCRdb shows in-frame clones only, minus some. The data contain 130,000 to 150,000 clones, roughly nine tenths of them seen just once; the ten biggest clones take up about 0.65%. Sequencing used PBMCs. These receptors were collected from a young man in good health and CMV-seronegative.

V is TRBV5-1 and J is TRBJ2-7; D possibly corresponds to TRBD1 (6 bases). Germline V gene lookup returns CDR1 SGHRS and CDR2 YFSETQ. V was cut by 3 bases and J by 6 bases, with 16 bases left in between. This CDR3 region has 14 residues. The CDR3 nucleotides read TGCGCCAGCAGCTCACAGGGATCCTACCGCGAGCAGTACTTC. The encoded protein is CASSSQGSYREQYF. Complete variable domain (other parts from reference TRBV5-1 and TRBJ2-7): KAGVTQTPRYLIKTRGQQVTLSCSPISGHRSVSWYQQTPGQGLQFLFEYFSETQRNKGNFPGRFSGRQFSNSRSEMNVSTLELGDSALYLCASSSQGSYREQYFGPGTRLTVT.

The chain employs TRBV4-2 and TRBJ1-6; perhaps TRBD1 as D (5 bases). The CDR3 is 15 amino acids. CDR1 is LGHNA, CDR2 YNFKEQ, per germline. Trimming left V 0 bases short and J 9 bases short, with 12 bases between. CDR3 in amino acids: CASSQDRQGGSPLHF. The DNA of the CDR3 is TGTGCCAGCAGCCAAGATAGGCAGGGAGGTTCACCCCTCCACTTT.

The genes are TRBV7-8 and TRBJ2-5, with a possible D match to TRBD1 (5 bases). V lost 3 bases and J 5 bases, leaving 10 bases between the germline ends. The CDR3 is 13 residues long. Germline V gene sequence: CDR1 SGHVS, CDR2 FQNEAQ. CDR3 sequence: CASSFQGRETQYF. Here the CDR3 DNA reads TGTGCCAGCAGCTTCCAGGGCCGGGAGACCCAGTACTTC.

The genes are TRBV6-6 and TRBJ1-5; 9 nucleotides line up with TRBD1. Per germline, CDR1 MNHNY and CDR2 SVGAGI (reference sequence). V shed 7 bases and J 7 bases; nucleotides not matched to a gene: 8. This CDR3 region has 14 residues. The CDR3 loop reads CASKSQGAGQPQHF. The CDR3 nucleotides are TGTGCCAGCAAGTCACAGGGGGCAGGGCAGCCCCAGCATTTT.

The chain recombines TRBV6-1 with TRBJ2-1; D is possibly TRBD2 (5 bases). There are 12 residues in the CDR3. Per the germline V gene, CDR1 is MNHNS and CDR2 is SASEGT. V shed 7 bases and J shed 7 bases, with 11 bases lying between them. In nucleotides, the CDR3 is TGTGCCAGCACCGGACGACTAAATGAGCAGTTCTTC. Translated, it gives CASTGRLNEQFF.

This chain connects TRBV5-3 to TRBJ1-5; no reliable D call. TRBV5-3 is reported as an ORF; its role is uncertain. V lost 4 bases to trimming and J lost 11 bases, with 10 bases between them. The CDR3 length is 11 residues. CDR3 region: CARSVSRSQHF. The CDR3 nucleotides read TGTGCCAGAAGCGTCTCGAGGTCCCAGCATTTT.

The V and J genes are TRBV7-6 and TRBJ2-7; 7 nucleotides line up with TRBD1. This CDR3 spans 15 amino acids. CDR1 and CDR2 from the germline V gene are SGHVS and FNYEAQ. Unmatched junction bases numbered 7, after V lost 4 bases and J lost 1 base. CDR3 DNA sequence: TGTGCCAGCAGCTCCCTCGGACAGGCTTCCTACGAGCAGTACTTC. Translated: CASSSLGQASYEQYF.

The chain carries TRBV5-1 and TRBJ1-1, with a weak D call TRBD1 (5 bases). The CDR3 covers 13 residues. In germline, CDR1 is SGHRS, CDR2 YFSETQ. Deletions cut 0 bases from V and 5 bases from J, with 8 bases between. The CDR3 region is CASSLAGLTEAFF. Written as DNA, the CDR3 is TGCGCCAGCAGCTTGGCAGGGTTAACTGAAGCTTTCTTT.

The rearrangement joins TRBV30 to TRBJ2-1; 9 bases map to TRBD1. The V segment lost 1 base and the J segment 1 base; nucleotides outside the gene matches: 8. The CDR3 spans 17 residues. Germline CDR1 is GTSNPN and CDR2 is SVGIG (reference sequence). CDR3 sequence reads: CAWSGIRQGVSYNEQFF. CDR3 bases: TGTGCCTGGAGTGGAATCCGACAGGGGGTATCCTACAATGAGCAGTTCTTC.

CDR3 sequence: CASSLSGTNQPQHF. In nucleotides, the CDR3 is TGTGCCAGCAGTTTATCGGGCACCAATCAGCCCCAGCATTTT. The V gene is TRBV27, the J gene TRBJ1-5, with D unresolved. The V gene's germline CDR1 is MNHEY and CDR2 SMNVEV (reference sequence). The V end lost 0 bases, the J end lost 3 bases, and 6 bases lay between the germline ends. The CDR3 has 14 amino acids.

The rearrangement links TRBV6-5 to TRBJ1-1; D perhaps matches TRBD1 (6 bases). The V end was cut by 0 bases, the J end by 5 bases, with 13 bases between. This CDR3 is 15 amino acids long. CDR1 MNHEY and CDR2 SVGAGI come from the germline V gene. The CDR3 sequence is CASSYSYTQGTEAFF. CDR3 coding DNA: TGTGCCAGCAGTTACTCTTATACACAGGGTACTGAAGCTTTCTTT.

The gene calls are TRBV5-1 and TRBJ2-1, with D uncertain. The V gene lost 4 bases and the J gene lost 5 bases, with 13 bases spanning the gap. The CDR3 has 14 amino acids. In germline, CDR1 is SGHRS, CDR2 YFSETQ. CDR3 region: CASSLGSANNEQFF. The CDR3, as DNA: TGCGCCAGCAGCCTTGGGTCAGCGAACAATGAGCAGTTCTTC.

This clone came up a few times. The rearrangement uses TRBV5-4 and TRBJ2-7; possible D gene TRBD1, 6 bases. V was clipped by 4 bases and J by 1 base, with 6 bases between them. Looked up from germline, CDR1 is SGHNT and CDR2 is YYREEE (reference sequence). The CDR3 is 12 residues long. The CDR3 region has the DNA TGTGCCAGCAGCCAGGGGTCCTACGAGCAGTACTTC. Amino acids: CASSQGSYEQYF.

The gene calls are TRBV6-6 and TRBJ2-5, with 8 bases fitting TRBD2. The CDR3 spans 15 residues. CDR1 is MNHNY and CDR2 is SVGAGI in the germline V gene (reference sequence). V lost 6 bases to trimming and J lost 2 bases; unmatched junction nucleotides: 8. This CDR3 reads CASSYSRGGQETQYF. As DNA, the CDR3 is TGTGCCAGCAGCTACAGCCGGGGGGGACAAGAGACCCAGTACTTC.

This chain connects TRBV29-1 to TRBJ2-7; D perhaps matches TRBD1 (5 bases). V was trimmed by 3 bases and J by 3 bases, leaving 12 bases between them. Germline CDR1 reads SQVTM; CDR2 reads ANQGSEA. The length of the CDR3 is 13 residues. The CDR3 is CSVDRDPRYEQYV. In DNA, the CDR3 is TGCAGCGTTGACAGGGATCCCCGCTACGAGCAGTACGTC.

The CDR3 DNA follows: TGTGCCAGCAGCTTAGAAGCGGGGGGGCCATTATACAATGAGCAGTTCTTC. Its translation is CASSLEAGGPLYNEQFF. The J gene is TRBJ2-1, the V gene TRBV7-2; 10 bases align to TRBD2. Germline trimming cut 1 base from V and 4 bases from J; bases unmatched to any gene: 7. The CDR3 totals 17 residues. CDR1 and CDR2 from the germline V gene are SGHTA and FQGNSA.

This chain connects TRBV27 to TRBJ1-2; TRBD1 might be the D (5 bases). This CDR3 has 14 residues. Per the germline V gene, CDR1 is MNHEY and CDR2 is SMNVEV (reference sequence). Deletions cut 9 bases from V and 0 bases from J, with 14 bases between. Here the CDR3 reads CASRTTATNYGYTF. The CDR3 DNA is TGTGCCAGTAGGACGACAGCTACTAACTATGGCTACACCTTC.

V gene TRBV5-6 combines with J gene TRBJ1-2; a weak D match, TRBD1 (5 bases). With 0 bases removed from V and 4 bases from J, the gap between germline ends came to 10 bases. Germline loops: CDR1 SGHDT, CDR2 YYEEEE. The CDR3 spans 14 residues. CDR3 in DNA: TGTGCCAGCAGCTTGGGGGGCATATCCTATGGCTACACCTTC. As protein: CASSLGGISYGYTF. Using reference TRBV5-6 and TRBJ1-2 for the parts outside the CDR3, the full variable domain is DAGVTQSPTHLIKTRGQQVTLRCSPKSGHDTVSWYQQALGQGPQFIFQYYEEEERQRGNFPDRFSGHQFPNYSSELNVNALLLGDSALYLCASSLGGISYGYTFGSGTRLTVV.